Shown below are 20 T cell receptor beta chains from a single sample sequenced in a study of control samples from healthy donors and cancer patients. The repertoire was sequenced with immunoSEQ multiplex PCR; TCRdb's copy has only in-frame clones and lacks some. The table includes approximately 120,000 clones, about nine tenths detected once. Material: blood. The receptor source for this set is a human donor in good health. The donor label of this sample is uncertain.

The chain carries TRBV12-3 or TRBV12-4 and TRBJ1-1; D is uncertain. The CDR3 is 12 amino acids. Trimming took 5 bases from V and 1 from J, leaving 5 bases between them. The CDR3 DNA is TGTGCCAGCAGTCACACGAACACTGAAGCTTTCTTT. This sequence encodes CASSHTNTEAFF.

The gene calls are TRBV5-1 and TRBJ1-1; 7 positions match TRBD1. With V trimmed by 4 bases and J by 2 bases, 5 bases remained unmatched. The CDR3 covers 14 residues. From germline, CDR1 is SGHRS and CDR2 YFSETQ. The CDR3 DNA is TGCGCCAGCAGCACGACAGGGAGTAACACTGAAGCTTTCTTT. It specifies CASSTTGSNTEAFF.

The rearrangement uses TRBV7-8 and TRBJ2-3; a possible D gene is TRBD1 (8 bases). The CDR3 covers 16 residues. Trimming took 7 bases from V and 4 from J, leaving 21 bases between them. The germline V gene encodes CDR1 SGHVS and CDR2 FQNEAQ. CDR3 in amino acids: CASKINRGGGPDTQYF. For the CDR3, the DNA is TGTGCCAGCAAAATCAACAGGGGGGGAGGCCCAGATACGCAGTATTTT.

The chain employs TRBV6-6 and TRBJ2-7; D remains ambiguous. Germline loops: CDR1 MNHNY, CDR2 SVGAGI (reference sequence). CDR3 length: 14 residues. V was shortened by 6 bases and J by 1 base, with 13 bases between the two germline ends. The CDR3 bases are TGTGCCAGCAGCTCCGCGGACGCATCCTACGAGCAGTACTTC. Translation: CASSSADASYEQYF.

The CDR3 DNA reads as TGTGCCAGCAGGATGCAGGGGGTATCCTACGAGCAGTACTTC. As protein: CASRMQGVSYEQYF. The genes are TRBV28 and TRBJ2-7; 7 bases line up with TRBD1. With V trimmed by 6 bases and J by 1 base, 6 bases remained unmatched. In germline, CDR1 is MDHEN, CDR2 SYDVKM. The CDR3 extends over 14 amino acids. Full variable domain (outside the CDR3, taken from reference TRBV28 and TRBJ2-7): DVKVTQSSRYLVKRTGEKVFLECVQDMDHENMFWYRQDPGLGLRLIYFSYDVKMKEKGDIPEGYSVSREKKERFSLILESASTNQTSMYLCASRMQGVSYEQYFGPGTRLTVT.

Only a few counts were recorded for this clone. CDR3 loop: CATRKGQGNQPQHF. CDR3 sequence (DNA): TGTGCCACGCGAAAGGGACAGGGGAATCAGCCCCAGCATTTT. This rearrangement joins TRBV6-6 to TRBJ1-5; TRBD1 matches at 10 bases. Per germline, CDR1 MNHNY and CDR2 SVGAGI (reference sequence). Trimming cost V 10 bases and J 4 bases; bases outside gene matches: 7. The CDR3 loop spans 14 amino acids.

The V gene is TRBV18, the J gene TRBJ2-3, with 11 bases identical to TRBD2. The CDR3 has 16 amino acids. After removal of 3 bases from V and 2 bases from J, the junction contained 4 bases not matched to a gene. CDR1 KGHSH and CDR2 LQKENI come from the germline V gene. The CDR3 sequence: CASSPETSGDTDTQYF. Here the CDR3 DNA reads TGTGCCAGCTCACCCGAGACTAGCGGGGACACAGATACGCAGTATTTT. The whole variable domain, filled in from reference TRBV18 and TRBJ2-3, reads NAGVMQNPRHLVRRRGQEARLRCSPMKGHSHVYWYRQLPEEGLKFMVYLQKENIIDESGMPKERFSAEFPKEGPSILRIQQVVRGDSAAYFCASSPETSGDTDTQYFGPGTRLTVL.

The genes are TRBV27 and TRBJ2-6; unclear D gene. The germline V gene encodes CDR1 MNHEY and CDR2 SMNVEV (reference sequence). The CDR3 is made up of 13 amino acids. Between the trimmed V and J ends, which lost 3 bases and 4 bases, there was a span of 4 bases. This CDR3 reads CASSLTGANVLTF. Here the CDR3 DNA reads TGTGCCAGCAGTTTGACCGGGGCCAACGTCCTGACTTTC.

The rearrangement links TRBV2 to TRBJ2-3, with unresolved D. CDR1 is SNHLY, CDR2 FYNNEI, per germline. This CDR3 has 14 residues. V gave up 0 bases and J gave up 1 base, with 5 bases separating them. CDR3 residues: CASSEARRTDTQYF. The CDR3 coding sequence is TGTGCCAGCAGTGAAGCGCGGCGCACAGATACGCAGTATTTT.

This chain links TRBV6-6 with TRBJ2-5; no firm D call. Germline V CDR1 and CDR2: MNHNY, SVGAGI (reference sequence). CDR3 length: 14 residues. V was cut by 5 bases and J by 5 bases, with 15 bases left in between. The CDR3 sequence: CASSPRSTGETQYF. CDR3 DNA: TGTGCCAGCAGTCCTCGTTCGACCGGGGAGACCCAGTACTTC.

This chain connects TRBV12-5 to TRBJ2-7; D possibly matches TRBD1 or TRBD2 (5 bases each). Between the trimmed V and J ends, which lost 6 bases and 3 bases, there was a span of 12 bases. CDR1 is LGHNT, CDR2 FRNRAP, per germline. The CDR3 spans 13 residues. The CDR3 region is CASGPGPIYEQYF. CDR3 bases: TGTGCTAGTGGACCGGGACCGATCTACGAGCAGTACTTC. The whole variable domain, remainder taken from reference TRBV12-5 and TRBJ2-7, is DARVTQTPRHKVTEMGQEVTMRCQPILGHNTVFWYRQTMMQGLELLAYFRNRAPLDDSGMPKDRFSAEMPDATLATLKIQPSEPRDSAVYFCASGPGPIYEQYFGPGTRLTVT.

This clone has a single count. The gene calls are TRBV19 and TRBJ1-6, with a weak D call TRBD1 (6 bases). This CDR3 is 13 amino acids long. Trimming shortened V by 9 bases and J by 7 bases, and 13 bases separated the two germline ends. Germline V gene data show CDR1 as LNHDA and CDR2 as SQIVND (reference sequence). CDR3 DNA: TGTGCCAGCCGGACAGTGTGGAATTCACCCCTCCACTTT. Translation gives CASRTVWNSPLHF. The full variable domain, rest sourced from reference TRBV19 and TRBJ1-6, is DGGITQSPKYLFRKEGQNVTLSCEQNLNHDAMYWYRQDPGQGLRLIYYSQIVNDFQKGDIAEGYSVSREKKESFPLTVTSAQKNPTAFYLCASRTVWNSPLHFGNGTRLTVT.

The chain links TRBV18 to TRBJ2-2; D is perhaps TRBD1 (6 bases). V lost 2 bases and J 4 bases, leaving 8 bases between the germline ends. CDR3 size: 14 residues. In germline, CDR1 is KGHSH, CDR2 LQKENI. The CDR3 coding sequence is TGTGCCAGCTCACCAATACAGGGCACCGGGGAGCTGTTTTTT. Its protein product is CASSPIQGTGELFF.

The chain couples TRBV5-1 to TRBJ1-1, with 8 bases fitting TRBD1. This CDR3 is built from 14 residues. With V trimmed by 2 bases and J by 6 bases, 6 bases remained unmatched. Germline lookup yields CDR1 SGHRS and CDR2 YFSETQ. The CDR3 reads CASSFGQGLSEAFF. The DNA of the CDR3 is TGCGCCAGCAGCTTTGGACAGGGTCTCTCTGAAGCTTTCTTT.

CDR3 protein: CASSSNLGADTQYF. CDR3 DNA: TGTGCCAGCAGTTCTAATCTAGGGGCAGATACGCAGTATTTT. The V call is TRBV7-3, the J call TRBJ2-3; a possible D gene is TRBD1 (5 bases). Germline V lookup: CDR1 SGHTA, CDR2 FQGTGA. The CDR3 totals 14 residues. V was trimmed by 6 bases and J by 4 bases, leaving 14 bases between them.

This chain uses TRBV7-8 with TRBJ1-3; 7 bases are a match to TRBD1. Unmatched junction bases numbered 8, after V lost 3 bases and J lost 0 bases. Germline values: CDR1 SGHVS, CDR2 FQNEAQ. This CDR3 is built from 17 residues. The CDR3 nucleotides read TGTGCCAGCAGCTTCGGAGGGGGACAGAACTCTGGAAACACCATATATTTT. Translation: CASSFGGGQNSGNTIYF.

The genes are TRBV30 and TRBJ1-1; the match to TRBD1 covers 8 bases. Germline loops: CDR1 GTSNPN, CDR2 SVGIG (reference sequence). There are 14 residues in the CDR3. The ends lost 4 bases at V and 2 bases at J; junction bases unmatched: 6. CDR3 sequence reads: CAWKFGQGNTEAFF. The CDR3, as DNA: TGTGCCTGGAAATTCGGACAGGGAAACACTGAAGCTTTCTTT.

This clone appeared a few times. This chain links TRBV6-5 with TRBJ1-3, with TRBD1 identical over 7 bases. Unmatched junction bases numbered 6, after V lost 7 bases and J lost 0 bases. The CDR3 spans 15 residues. Germline assignment: CDR1 MNHEY and CDR2 SVGAGI. The CDR3 sequence: CASKTGAISGNTIYF. The CDR3 DNA is TGTGCCAGCAAAACAGGGGCCATCTCTGGAAACACCATATATTTT.

The J gene is TRBJ1-5, the V gene TRBV10-3; no definite D call. Germline CDR1 and CDR2: ENHRY and SYGVKD. The CDR3 sequence is 13 residues long. Trimming shortened V by 4 bases and J by 5 bases, and 9 bases separated the two germline ends. The CDR3 DNA sequence: TGTGCCATCAGTGTGGCCGGGGATCAGCCCCAGCATTTT. Its protein is CAISVAGDQPQHF.

The V gene is TRBV7-8, the J gene TRBJ1-5, with D hard to call. Germline CDR1 reads SGHVS; CDR2 reads FQNEAQ. The CDR3 contains 16 residues. Trimming shortened V by 1 base and J by 3 bases, and 13 bases separated the two germline ends. The CDR3 spells CASSLETGLNNQPQHF. In DNA form, the CDR3 reads TGTGCCAGCAGCTTAGAAACGGGATTAAACAATCAGCCCCAGCATTTT.